What follows describes a single TCR beta chain. The data originate from a study of blood T cell repertoires in COVID-19. Turning to the study itself: Italy, Spain and the United States were the sources of the convalescent and acute COVID-19 samples. The analysed material was cDNA or gDNA that came from T cells, B-cell-depleted T cells, or PBMCs.

Authors' methods: Reference gene primer amplification gave nucleated cell count estimates. Some clones are missing from TCRdb's copy, which holds only in-frame ones; the method was immunoSEQ multiplex PCR. V, J and clone size derive from that table, while D and trimming were established from the DNA sequence. This sample has around 60,000 clones; 88% occur once, and the top ten carry 3.5% to 4%. V lost 6 bases, J lost 5 bases, and 17 bases lay in between. The germline V gene encodes CDR1 MDHEN and CDR2 SYDVKM. This CDR3 is built from 14 residues. Sequencing was carried out using peripheral blood. The source of this sequence is a human donor in a cohort sampled during active COVID-19. V is TRBV28 and J is TRBJ2-7; D perhaps matches TRBD1 (5 bases). CDR3 residues: CASSLTQQVDEQYF. CDR3 in DNA: TGTGCCAGCAGCCTGACCCAACAGGTCGACGAGCAGTACTTC.